This T cell receptor beta chain was documented in a study of T cells expressing NK-cell markers. For the study at large: All TCR beta repertoires analysed originated from sorted CD3+CD56+NKG2C+, CD3+CD56+NKG2C- and CD3+CD56-NKG2C+ T cells. Within the sequenced cohort of eight donors, seven exhibited HCMV seropositivity and one was seronegative. Study-level points and caveats: The dominant NKG2C+ clonotypes represented 1.0-7.0% of CD8+ T cells in several donors. The same clonotypes also predominated in the CD3+CD56-NKG2C+ fraction of a few donors.

Per germline, CDR1 SNHLY and CDR2 FYNNEI. The CDR3 runs to 15 residues. From the 5' RACE reads, TCRdb lists one entry per CDR3 protein and no DNA. The sample totals approximately 150,000 distinct CDR3 sequences. A remark on this clonotype: The antigen remains unidentified.

Sequenced input: blood T cells: a sorted CD56 or NKG2C T cell subset, CD4+ or CD8+ T cells, or bulk PBMC T cells (not recorded which). The chain joins TRBV2 to TRBJ2-1; with no DNA, the TCRdb D assignment of TRBD2 cannot be verified. The origin of this receptor is a woman aged 18-69 years in good health. This chain's CDR3 is CARSARLAGVNEQFF.